This passage covers 8 T cell receptor beta chains from one sample sequenced in a study of T cell clonality in common variable immunodeficiency (dated by TCRdb to 2014 to 2015). The library was produced with the immunoSEQ multiplex PCR assay. TCRdb obtained this table from immuneACCESS and retained in-frame rearrangements with V and J assigned. These tables miss some clones; where compared with another copy, unresolved V genes account for less than half of the shortfall, and the remainder is unexplained. For this sample the table reports about 42,000 clones, with no clone seen just once. The top ten hold approximately 2.7% of the sample. The sequenced sample consisted of peripheral blood mononuclear cells. The receptors here all came from a person aged 18 to 70 in good health.

At least ten counts were recorded for this clone. Sequencing ends 3 residues short of the CDR3 end; the germline J gene provides the rest. The rearrangement links TRBV2 to TRBJ2-7; 7 nucleotides agree with TRBD2. Per the germline V gene, CDR1 is SNHLY and CDR2 is FYNNEI. The CDR3 contains 12 residues. Germline trimming cut 5 bases from V and 6 bases from J; bases unmatched to any gene: 4. This CDR3 is CASSPGTIEQYF. The sequenced part of the CDR3 DNA is TGTGCCAGCAGTCCCGGGACTATCGAG.

This clone was recorded at least ten times. The read finishes 3 residues shy of the CDR3 end, and the germline J gene is used to complete it. The rearrangement uses TRBV10-3 and TRBJ1-2; D is unclear. V lost 2 bases to trimming and J lost 3 bases, with 10 bases between them. The CDR3 sequence is 14 residues long. From germline, CDR1 is ENHRY and CDR2 SYGVKD. This chain's CDR3 is CAISEQITDYGYTF. CDR3 bases read: TGTGCCATCAGTGAGCAGATAACCGACTATGGC.

The sample holds many counts of this clone. The observed sequence ends 3 residues before the CDR3 terminus, with the missing tail filled in from the germline J gene. The gene calls are TRBV2 and TRBJ1-1, with D unresolved. Germline lookup yields CDR1 SNHLY and CDR2 FYNNEI. V was shortened by 3 bases and J by 3 bases, with 8 bases between the two germline ends. The CDR3 loop spans 13 amino acids. CDR3 bases read: TGTGCCAGCAGTGAGGAGCTAGACACTGAA. It codes for CASSEELDTE. In full, the CDR3 reads CASSEELDTEAFF.

This clone occurred many times. Coverage ceases 3 residues before the CDR3 finishes, and the germline J gene fills in the end. The chain is built from TRBV7-3 and TRBJ2-3; TRBD2 matches 10 bases. The CDR3 spans 15 residues. The V gene end was trimmed by 5 bases and the J gene end by 5 bases; junction bases not matched to a gene: 7. Germline V gene lookup returns CDR1 SGHTA and CDR2 FQGTGA. The covered CDR3 bases are TGTGCCAGCAGCCCCAGCGGGGGGGGAGGAGATACG. Encoded protein: CASSPSGGGGDT. The full-length CDR3 reads as CASSPSGGGGDTQYF.

This clone was detected many times. The sequence runs out 3 residues before the end of the CDR3; the remainder is reconstructed from the germline J gene. This chain joins TRBV7-9 and TRBJ1-1; 9 nucleotides match TRBD1. V trimming: 4 bases; J trimming: 6 bases; junction bases outside the gene matches: 9. The CDR3 extends over 15 amino acids. Looked up from germline, CDR1 is SEHNR and CDR2 is FQNEAQ (reference sequence). The DNA read from the CDR3 is TGTGCCAGCAGCTCCCGGGACAGGGCGGGGGCTGAA. Its protein product is CASSSRDRAGAE. The CDR3, in full, reads CASSSRDRAGAEAFF.

This clone was counted at least ten times. Read sequence stops 3 residues before the CDR3 end, and the germline J gene provides the missing end. The chain couples TRBV30 to TRBJ1-1; TRBD1 aligns across 9 bases. This CDR3 region has 13 residues. The V gene end was trimmed by 3 bases and the J gene end by 4 bases; junction bases not matched to a gene: 3. Looked up from germline, CDR1 is GTSNPN and CDR2 is SVGIG (reference sequence). The CDR3 is CAWSAQGATEAFF. The sequenced part of the CDR3 DNA is TGTGCCTGGAGCGCACAGGGGGCCACTGAA. Full variable domain (remainder filled in from reference TRBV30 and TRBJ1-1): SQTIHQWPATLVQPVGSPLSLECTVEGTSNPNLYWYRQAAGRGLQLLFYSVGIGQISSEVPQNLSASRPQDRQFILSSKKLLLSDSGFYLCAWSAQGATEAFFGQGTRLTVV.

This clone has a count of ten or more. The read is 3 residues too short to cover the CDR3 end, so that end is filled in from the germline J gene. V usage is TRBV20-1 and J usage is TRBJ2-3, with 8 bases lining up with TRBD1. The CDR3 length is 18 residues. V was pared by 6 bases and J by 4 bases, with 21 bases of the junction left unmatched. From germline, CDR1 is DFQATT and CDR2 SNEGSKA (reference sequence). The CDR3: CSAKGQVRQGSQADTQYF. The CDR3 bases that were read are TGCAGTGCCAAGGGACAGGTTCGGCAGGGGAGTCAAGCAGATACG.

As to this clone: The observed sequence ends 3 residues before the CDR3 terminus, with the missing tail filled in from the germline J gene. The V gene is TRBV7-8, the J gene TRBJ2-3; D remains ambiguous. Germline V gene lookup returns CDR1 SGHVS and CDR2 FQNEAQ. The CDR3 is 12 residues long. CDR3: CASSLEHETQYF. The CDR3 bases that were read are TGTGCCAGCAGCTTAGAACATGAGACG.